This entry lists 25 T cell receptor beta chains sequenced from one sample in a study of cytomegalovirus exposure and HLA in healthy donors. The PCR contained 60 Vbeta and 13 Jbeta primers. Here immunoSEQ multiplex PCR was the method, and the copy in TCRdb shows in-frame clones only, minus some. The top ten clones hold approximately 1.2% of a sample with some 130,000 clones, roughly 85% of them seen once. The sample was PBMCs. The receptors shown here come from a boy younger than 18 in good health and CMV-seronegative.

The chain has TRBV7-9 and TRBJ1-1, with a possible D match to TRBD1 (6 bases). The germline CDR1 and CDR2 sequences are SEHNR and FQNEAQ (reference sequence). This CDR3 has 16 amino acids. V was cut by 4 bases and J by 2 bases, with 17 bases left in between. CDR3 DNA: TGTGCCAGCAGCTCCTACCCCACAGGGTTTAACACTGAAGCTTTCTTT. Translated, it gives CASSSYPTGFNTEAFF.

This rearrangement joins TRBV7-6 to TRBJ2-7; TRBD2 agrees at 12 bases. With V trimmed by 5 bases and J by 5 bases, 10 bases remained unmatched. The CDR3 covers 16 residues. Germline V lookup: CDR1 SGHVS, CDR2 FNYEAQ. The CDR3 sequence is CASSPVRLAGGHEQYF. CDR3 bases: TGTGCCAGCAGCCCTGTAAGGCTAGCGGGAGGGCACGAGCAGTACTTC. The full variable domain, completed using reference TRBV7-6 and TRBJ2-7, is GAGVSQSPRYKVTKRGQDVALRCDPISGHVSLYWYRQALGQGPEFLTYFNYEAQQDKSGLPNDRFSAERPEGSISTLTIQRTEQRDSAMYRCASSPVRLAGGHEQYFGPGTRLTVT.

The V and J genes are TRBV7-8 and TRBJ2-1, with D unclear. The CDR3 covers 15 residues. Looked up from germline, CDR1 is SGHVS and CDR2 is FQNEAQ. Deletions cut 1 base from V and 2 bases from J, with 9 bases between. The CDR3 here is CASSLGALPYNEQFF. CDR3 nucleotide sequence: TGTGCCAGCAGCTTAGGGGCTCTCCCCTACAATGAGCAGTTCTTC. Full variable domain (missing parts from reference TRBV7-8 and TRBJ2-1): GAGVSQSPRYKVAKRGQDVALRCDPISGHVSLFWYQQALGQGPEFLTYFQNEAQLDKSGLPSDRFFAERPEGSVSTLKIQRTQQEDSAVYLCASSLGALPYNEQFFGPGTRLTVL.

This clone was observed a few times. J is TRBJ2-7 and V is TRBV4-3; D is perhaps TRBD2 (6 bases). V gave up 1 base and J gave up 5 bases, with 15 bases separating them. From germline, CDR1 is LGHNA and CDR2 YSLEER. This CDR3 has 15 amino acids. CDR3: CASSQVPGGGHEQYF. CDR3 sequence (DNA): TGCGCCAGCAGCCAAGTTCCCGGGGGTGGCCACGAGCAGTACTTC.

J is TRBJ2-7 and V is TRBV11-1, with 11 bases that match TRBD2. This CDR3 spans 18 amino acids. Germline CDR1 is SGHAT and CDR2 is FQDESV (reference sequence). V was clipped by 4 bases and J by 2 bases; unmatched bases: 13. The DNA for the CDR3 is TGTGCCAGCAGCTCCCTGGGTAGCGGGAGGGCCAGGACCTACGAGCAGTACTTC. This gives the protein CASSSLGSGRARTYEQYF. Variable domain in full (rest from reference TRBV11-1 and TRBJ2-7): EAEVAQSPRYKITEKSQAVAFWCDPISGHATLYWYRQILGQGPELLVQFQDESVVDDSQLPKDRFSAERLKGVDSTLKIQPAELGDSAMYLCASSSLGSGRARTYEQYFGPGTRLTVT.

This chain uses TRBV5-5 with TRBJ2-7; 9 bases match TRBD1. CDR3 length: 14 amino acids. CDR1 is SGHKS, CDR2 YYEKEE, per germline (reference sequence). The V gene end was trimmed by 0 bases and the J gene end by 6 bases; junction bases not matched to a gene: 4. Written as DNA, the CDR3 is TGTGCCAGCAGCTTGGCACAGGGGGCCCTCGAGCAGTACTTC. It translates to CASSLAQGALEQYF.

The V call is TRBV5-1, the J call TRBJ2-7, with TRBD1 matching over 7 bases. This CDR3 is built from 15 residues. The J segment lost 2 bases and the V segment lost 5 bases, leaving 10 bases of the junction unmatched. Looked up from germline, CDR1 is SGHRS and CDR2 is YFSETQ. The CDR3 region is CASRPVPGTAYEQYF. The CDR3 DNA follows: TGCGCCAGCAGACCCGTGCCGGGGACAGCCTACGAGCAGTACTTC.

V gene TRBV4-3 combines with J gene TRBJ2-7; no reliable D call. Germline CDR1 reads LGHNA; CDR2 reads YSLEER. This CDR3 is 13 amino acids long. Trimming took 0 bases from V and 1 from J, leaving 4 bases between them. The CDR3 region has the DNA TGCGCCAGCAGCCAAGATTCATCCTACGAGCAGTACTTC. Translation gives CASSQDSSYEQYF.

This clone was found a few times. J is TRBJ1-5 and V is TRBV19, with a possible D match to TRBD1 (5 bases). This CDR3 spans 15 amino acids. Germline assignment: CDR1 LNHDA and CDR2 SQIVND (reference sequence). V was shortened by 3 bases and J by 6 bases, with 15 bases between the two germline ends. CDR3 residues: CASSIAGGGGQPQHF. The CDR3 DNA sequence: TGTGCCAGTAGTATCGCCGGCGGGGGGGGTCAGCCCCAGCATTTT.

This clone was counted between two and nine times. The V and J genes are TRBV5-1 and TRBJ1-6; D possibly corresponds to TRBD1 (6 bases). This CDR3 has 15 amino acids. The ends were cut back, 0 bases at V and 8 bases at J, with 12 bases in the middle. Germline-derived CDR1 and CDR2 are SGHRS and YFSETQ. CDR3 DNA: TGCGCCAGCAGCTTGGTAACAGGGCTCGATTCACCCCTCCACTTT. Its translation: CASSLVTGLDSPLHF.

This chain links TRBV6-1 with TRBJ1-4; tentative D call: TRBD1 (6 bases). This CDR3 has 14 residues. Trimming shortened V by 4 bases and J by 3 bases, and 9 bases separated the two germline ends. Germline values: CDR1 MNHNS, CDR2 SASEGT. In nucleotides, the CDR3 is TGTGCCAGCAGTGTATCAGGGGCTAATGAAAAACTGTTTTTT. Translated: CASSVSGANEKLFF.

The chain has TRBV30 and TRBJ2-3; tentative D call: TRBD2 (5 bases). The length of the CDR3 is 14 residues. Germline V CDR1 and CDR2: GTSNPN, SVGIG (reference sequence). The V end was cut by 8 bases, the J end by 4 bases, with 19 bases between. The DNA of the CDR3 is TGTGCCCATGCCCTTTTGGGAGCCCCAGATACGCAGTATTTT. Amino acids: CAHALLGAPDTQYF. Filled out from reference TRBV30 and TRBJ2-3, the complete variable domain reads SQTIHQWPATLVQPVGSPLSLECTVEGTSNPNLYWYRQAAGRGLQLLFYSVGIGQISSEVPQNLSASRPQDRQFILSSKKLLLSDSGFYLCAHALLGAPDTQYFGPGTRLTVL.

The gene calls are TRBV11-1 and TRBJ2-7; 8 bases align to TRBD1. From germline, CDR1 is SGHAT and CDR2 FQDESV (reference sequence). The CDR3 extends over 16 amino acids. The J segment lost 2 bases and the V segment lost 1 base, leaving 7 bases of the junction unmatched. CDR3 nucleotide sequence: TGTGCCAGCAGCTTAGTGGAGGGGACAGGACCCTACGAGCAGTACTTC. Protein product: CASSLVEGTGPYEQYF.

The CDR3 DNA reads as TGCGCCAGCAGCCAAGATTCGGTATGGACAAACAGCAATCAGCCCCAGCATTTT. Protein: CASSQDSVWTNSNQPQHF. The V gene is TRBV4-3, the J gene TRBJ1-5, with a tentative D call TRBD1 (5 bases). The CDR3 is made up of 18 amino acids. V was shortened by 0 bases and J by 1 base, with 16 bases between the two germline ends. Germline V CDR1 and CDR2: LGHNA, YSLEER.

This clone was detected only a few times. The V gene is TRBV29-1, the J gene TRBJ2-1; no reliable D call. Germline CDR1 SQVTM, CDR2 ANQGSEA. The V gene lost 3 bases and the J gene lost 8 bases, with 11 bases spanning the gap. This CDR3 is built from 12 residues. The CDR3 protein is CSVDQASHEQFF. As DNA, the CDR3 is TGCAGCGTTGATCAGGCGTCCCATGAGCAGTTCTTC.

The chain recombines TRBV7-9 with TRBJ1-1; D might be TRBD1 (5 bases). The CDR3 is 14 amino acids. Germline V gene data show CDR1 as SEHNR and CDR2 as FQNEAQ (reference sequence). Trimming pared 8 bases from V and 4 bases from J, leaving 17 bases between. CDR3 region: CASHYLRVSTEAFF. The CDR3 nucleotides read TGTGCCAGCCACTACCTCAGGGTGTCCACTGAAGCTTTCTTT. Drawing the rest from reference TRBV7-9 and TRBJ1-1, the complete variable domain is DTGVSQNPRHKITKRGQNVTFRCDPISEHNRLYWYRQTLGQGPEFLTYFQNEAQLEKSRLLSDRFSAERPKGSFSTLEIQRTEQGDSAMYLCASHYLRVSTEAFFGQGTRLTVV.

V usage is TRBV14 and J usage is TRBJ1-5; TRBD1 might be the D (5 bases). The germline V and J ends were trimmed by 4 bases and 0 bases, with 10 bases remaining between them. The CDR3 contains 15 residues. Germline-derived CDR1 and CDR2 are SGHDN and FVKESK. CDR3 coding DNA: TGTGCCAGCAGCCGAGCGGGGCATAGCAATCAGCCCCAGCATTTT. Translating gives CASSRAGHSNQPQHF.

The V call is TRBV29-1, the J call TRBJ2-1, with D maybe TRBD2 (6 bases). The CDR3 runs 13 residues. Per the germline V gene, CDR1 is SQVTM and CDR2 is ANQGSEA. Trimming took off 3 bases at V and 6 bases at J, with 12 bases between the two ends. The chain's CDR3 is CSVEEGTVNEQFF. The CDR3 DNA reads as TGCAGCGTTGAGGAGGGAACGGTCAATGAGCAGTTCTTC.

The chain has TRBV4-2 and TRBJ2-2; TRBD1 matches at 7 bases. This CDR3 contains 17 residues. Germline CDR1 is LGHNA and CDR2 is YNFKEQ. V was clipped by 5 bases and J by 6 bases; unmatched bases: 15. CDR3 sequence reads: CASSSHGSQTGPGELFF. CDR3 nucleotides: TGTGCCAGCAGCTCCCATGGGTCTCAGACAGGGCCCGGGGAGCTGTTTTTT.

V usage is TRBV6-6 and J usage is TRBJ2-4, with a weak D call TRBD2 (7 bases). Per the germline V gene, CDR1 is MNHNY and CDR2 is SVGAGI (reference sequence). V was trimmed by 8 bases and J by 7 bases, leaving 24 bases between them. There are 16 residues in the CDR3. The CDR3 sequence: CASPSDPGGAANIQYF. The CDR3 DNA reads TGTGCCAGCCCCTCGGACCCGGGGGGCGCAGCGAACATTCAGTACTTC.

V gene TRBV30 combines with J gene TRBJ1-6; TRBD1 might be the D (5 bases). V was trimmed by 1 base and J by 7 bases, leaving 8 bases between them. The germline gives CDR1 GTSNPN, CDR2 SVGIG (reference sequence). The CDR3 has 13 residues. CDR3 region: CAWSEGWNSPLHF. For the CDR3, the DNA is TGTGCCTGGAGTGAGGGGTGGAATTCACCCCTCCACTTT. Based on the CDR3 plus reference TRBV30 and TRBJ1-6, the full variable domain is SQTIHQWPATLVQPVGSPLSLECTVEGTSNPNLYWYRQAAGRGLQLLFYSVGIGQISSEVPQNLSASRPQDRQFILSSKKLLLSDSGFYLCAWSEGWNSPLHFGNGTRLTVT.

This clone came up once. The chain carries TRBV7-8 and TRBJ2-5, with 11 bases fitting TRBD1. The CDR3 length is 16 residues. The V and J ends lost 8 bases and 7 bases, in that order; junction bases with no gene match: 15. Germline V gives CDR1 SGHVS, CDR2 FQNEAQ. CDR3 bases: TGTGCCAGCGGCAGGGGACAGGGGGAGTTCGCGTGGACCCAGTACTTC. Its translation is CASGRGQGEFAWTQYF.

The chain has TRBV6-6 and TRBJ1-1, with no clear D. This CDR3 region has 13 residues. Germline V gives CDR1 MNHNY, CDR2 SVGAGI (reference sequence). V lost 4 bases and J lost 1, with 7 bases in between. The CDR3 protein is CASSSDKNTEAFF. CDR3 sequence (DNA): TGTGCCAGCAGTTCCGACAAGAACACTGAAGCTTTCTTT.

The chain couples TRBV27 to TRBJ2-1, with 7 nucleotides matching TRBD1. Germline assignment: CDR1 MNHEY and CDR2 SMNVEV (reference sequence). V lost 5 bases to trimming and J lost 8 bases; unmatched junction nucleotides: 9. The CDR3 runs 14 residues. The CDR3 here is CASSPVDRQHEQFF. The CDR3 coding sequence is TGTGCCAGCAGTCCCGTGGACAGGCAACATGAGCAGTTCTTC.

The chain employs TRBV7-3 and TRBJ2-1; 9 nucleotides agree with TRBD1. Germline CDR1 SGHTA, CDR2 FQGTGA. Trimming cost V 6 bases and J 8 bases; bases outside gene matches: 11. This CDR3 has 15 residues. The CDR3: CASRRTGTGPHEQFF. CDR3 nucleotide sequence: TGTGCCAGCAGACGGACCGGGACAGGGCCCCATGAGCAGTTCTTC.